These T cell receptor beta chains were read from a single sample in a study of human T cells and chemical hapten exposure. TCRdb re-called the RACE reads through MiXCR, storing one row per CDR3 protein. This table holds under 60,000 distinct CDR3 sequences, approximately 11% found once. The sample consisted of whole blood, taken in connection with sensitization to the hapten diphenylcyclopropenone (DPC). The receptors originated from a middle-aged woman with alopecia areata. Some clones in this sample may be carry-over from other donors' samples. The CDR3 runs from the conserved cysteine through the conserved F or W.

12 TRBJ1-5 TRBV28 CASTVGIQPQHF
13 TRBJ1-1 TRBV24-1 CATRKEGGTEAFF
13 TRBJ2-3 TRBV28 CASTSGSAITQYF
14 TRBJ2-1 TRBV24-1 CATSDAGAYNEQFF
15 TRBJ1-5 TRBV6-5 CASSYSIKENQPQHF
17 TRBJ2-5 TRBV13 CASSLGDPGLARETQYF
13 TRBJ2-5 TRBV9 CASSVALTETQYF
14 TRBJ2-3 TRBV6-2/TRBV6-3 CASRPGGRTDTQYF
14 TRBJ2-5 TRBV28 CASSPPISMGTQYF
15 TRBJ2-5 TRBV7-9 CASSFASSYQETQYF
21 TRBJ1-5 TRBV5-1 CASSLFPLGTGDPLSNQPQHF
15 TRBJ1-6 TRBV7-8 CASRKGGNYNSPLHF
13 TRBJ2-2 TRBV2 CASSPPDFQELFF
15 TRBJ2-7 TRBV10-2 CASSEREGSVHEQYF
14 TRBJ2-7 TRBV18 CASSPPAFSYEQYF
13 TRBJ1-2 TRBV29-1 CSPDRTGEAGYTF
15 TRBJ2-3 TRBV28 CASSPTGVITDTQYF
14 TRBJ2-7 TRBV5-1 CASSSGTHSYEQYF
15 TRBJ2-1 TRBV7-9 CASTDLGRRYNEQFF
13 TRBJ1-2 TRBV5-1 CASSTGQNYGYTF
13 TRBJ1-2 TRBV3-1 CASSQDGGHGYTF
14 TRBJ2-7 TRBV10-1 CASSESGRDYEQYF
15 TRBJ1-5 TRBV2 CASTWGQGATQPQHF
14 TRBJ2-3 TRBV20-1 CSAQREASTDTQYF
15 TRBJ2-7 TRBV20-1 CSARVRRRESYEQYF
16 TRBJ2-5 TRBV10-1 CASSPDLAGGQETQYF
15 TRBJ2-7 TRBV4-2 CASSQDKASVYEQYF
14 TRBJ1-5 TRBV19 CASSPWTGRQPQHF
14 TRBJ2-3 TRBV12-5 CASGLELAQDTQYF
11 TRBJ2-7 TRBV28 CASSLAYEQYF
16 TRBJ2-7 TRBV27 CASSTRWGGDYYEQYF
16 TRBJ2-6 TRBV2 CARGQGDSSGANVLTF
13 TRBJ1-1 TRBV20-1 CSAITGWWTEAFF
15 TRBJ2-1 TRBV7-2 CASSFVRGSYNEQFF
15 TRBJ2-1 TRBV3-1 CASSHGTGVANEQFF
14 TRBJ2-2 TRBV7-6 CASRKTGTGAELFF
13 TRBJ2-5 TRBV12-3/TRBV12-4 CASSPRESETQYF
15 TRBJ2-7 TRBV28 CASSFGSGRWYEQYF
16 TRBJ2-7 TRBV28 CASKLGFGQTPYEQYF
13 TRBJ2-5 TRBV4-1 CASSQDMEETQYF
12 TRBJ2-7 TRBV3-1 CASSQGKHEQYF
14 TRBJ2-1 TRBV7-2 CASSFAGLNNEQFF
14 TRBJ2-5 TRBV6-5 CASSPGVAGGPGYF
15 TRBJ2-7 TRBV7-8 CASSLWGERTYEQYF
14 TRBJ2-7 TRBV7-2 CASSLRAPGYEQYF
15 TRBJ2-6 TRBV28 CASSFTNSGANVLTF
14 TRBJ1-1 TRBV6-2/TRBV6-3 CASSTSTRYTEAFF
15 TRBJ1-4 TRBV7-9 CASHNLGATNEKLFF
13 TRBJ2-2 TRBV2 CASSQLGAGELFF
13 TRBJ2-1 TRBV9 CASTARGGPEQFF
12 TRBJ2-7 TRBV28 CASWGRGYEQYF
13 TRBJ2-3 TRBV3-1 CASSQDRAGTAYF
15 TRBJ1-2 TRBV4-1 CASSQGARTAYGYTF
14 TRBJ1-6 TRBV3-1 CASSPDGYNSPLHF
16 TRBJ1-2 TRBV28 CASSLTGTGSNYGYTF
16 TRBJ2-5 TRBV7-6 CASSQGSGTLWETQYF
16 TRBJ2-3 TRBV27 CASRSLAGGRTDTQYF
16 TRBJ2-1 TRBV9 CASSVDPAGPSNEQFF
14 TRBJ2-3 TRBV5-1 CASSNRGPTDTQYF